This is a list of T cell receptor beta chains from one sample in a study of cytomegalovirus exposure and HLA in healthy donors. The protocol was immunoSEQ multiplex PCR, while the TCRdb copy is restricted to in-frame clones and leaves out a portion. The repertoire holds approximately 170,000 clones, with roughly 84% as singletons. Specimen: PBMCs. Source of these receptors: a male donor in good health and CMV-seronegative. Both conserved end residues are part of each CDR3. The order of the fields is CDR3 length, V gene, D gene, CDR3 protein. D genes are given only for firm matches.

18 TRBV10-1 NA CASSESPSLNPFQETQYF
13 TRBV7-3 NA CASSSQVGGPQHF
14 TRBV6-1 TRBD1 CASRPGTGTREQYF
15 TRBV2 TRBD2 CASRLLAGGQDTQYF
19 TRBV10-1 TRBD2 CASTHKGLAGGPRQETQYF
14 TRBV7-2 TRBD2 CASSLGLAGYEQYF
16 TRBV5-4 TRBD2 CASSLIAGVGTDTQYF
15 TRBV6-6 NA CASSPLVGDWNIQYF
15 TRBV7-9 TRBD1 CASESGRGREDTQYF
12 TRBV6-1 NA CAINRLATEAFF
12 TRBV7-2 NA CASSRTTDTQYF
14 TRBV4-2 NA CASSQDPRAKTQYF
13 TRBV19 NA CASSRTASYEQYF
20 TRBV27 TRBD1 CASSFRRTGVRSGMNTEAFF
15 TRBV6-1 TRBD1 CASSGGGQGTYEQYF